The T cell receptor (beta chain) under discussion was sequenced for a study of cytomegalovirus exposure and HLA in healthy donors. Study conclusions and caveats: Generally TCR sequences proved uncommon, though certain public TCRs appeared in numerous donors.

PCR was performed using 60 Vbeta and 13 Jbeta primers. Clones were sequenced by immunoSEQ multiplex PCR, and TCRdb holds only the in-frame ones, with some missing. The table lists under 85,000 clones. In regard to this clone: The antigen remains undetermined.

The source is a boy between 5 and 17 years old in good health and CMV-seronegative. Sequencing was done on a sample of PBMCs.

Here the CDR3 DNA reads TGTGCCAGCTCACCACAGCCGGGACAGGGGAACACTGAAGCTTTCTTT. Residues: CASSPQPGQGNTEAFF. V gene TRBV18 combines with J gene TRBJ1-1; 9 bases are shared with TRBD1. V gave up 1 base and J gave up 1 base; unmatched junction bases: 4. CDR3 length equals 16 residues. Per the germline V gene, CDR1 is KGHSH and CDR2 is LQKENI. Full variable domain (rest looked up from reference TRBV18 and TRBJ1-1): NAGVMQNPRHLVRRRGQEARLRCSPMKGHSHVYWYRQLPEEGLKFMVYLQKENIIDESGMPKERFSAEFPKEGPSILRIQQVVRGDSAAYFCASSPQPGQGNTEAFFGQGTRLTVV.